These T cell receptor beta chains were read from a single sample in a study of vaccination and CD4 T cells after COVID-19. Antigen specificity for these receptors is unknown. TCRdb reprocessed the PCR reads via MiXCR and lists one record per CDR3 protein. The table records some 14,000 distinct CDR3 sequences, approximately 50% of them present only once. The sample in question was CD4+ T cells from blood, cultured in vitro, obtained before SARS-CoV-2 vaccination. These receptors were taken from a human donor who had recovered from COVID-19. Both conserved end residues are part of each CDR3. The D gene is left open where the match is weak. Clone size is not always given. Where it is, it says once, few, many or a class for expanded clones.

TRBV5-5	TRBJ1-6	NA	NA	TGTGCCAGCAGCTCCGCCCTTAGGGCACCCCTCCACTTT	CASSSALRAPLHF
TRBV7-8	TRBJ1-2	few	NA	TGTGCCAGCAGCATGGACGGCTATGGCTACACCTTC	CASSMDGYGYTF
TRBV5-4	TRBJ1-2	NA	NA	TGTGCCAGCAGCCGCGAGCAGGGGCCGGGCTACACCTTC	CASSREQGPGYTF
TRBV20-1	TRBJ1-1	NA	TRBD1	TGCAGTGCTATCACTGACAGGGTGACTGAAGCTTTCTTT	CSAITDRVTEAFF
TRBV5-6	TRBJ2-1	NA	NA	TGTGCCAGCACCCCCCGGACCTTGCCCTACAATGAGCAGTTCTTC	CASTPRTLPYNEQFF
TRBV7-9	TRBJ1-2	NA	NA	TGTGCCAGCAGCCCCAGGGCTATTACACTCCATGGCTACACCTTC	CASSPRAITLHGYTF
TRBV7-2	TRBJ2-1	few	TRBD2	TGTGCCAGCAGCTTAGACGTCGGGGGGTCTCTCAATGAGCAGTTCTTC	CASSLDVGGSLNEQFF
TRBV28	TRBJ1-5	NA	TRBD1	TGTGCCAGCAGTTGGGACAGGGCAAAGCAGCCCCAGCATTTT	CASSWDRAKQPQHF
TRBV6-2/TRBV6-3	TRBJ2-3	NA	NA	TGTGCCAGCAGTTACTCCCTGACGTTTTCAGATACGCAGTATTTT	CASSYSLTFSDTQYF
TRBV2	TRBJ1-5	NA	TRBD1	TGTGCCAGCGGGACAGAAAGCAATCAGCCCCAGCATTTT	CASGTESNQPQHF
TRBV20-1	TRBJ1-1	NA	NA	TGCAGTGCTAGAGTTCCGGGACGCCAGAACACTGAAGCTTTCTTT	CSARVPGRQNTEAFF
TRBV20-1	TRBJ2-7	NA	NA	TGCAGTGCTAATAAAGGGGCAAGAGAGGGGCAGTACTTC	CSANKGAREGQYF
TRBV27	TRBJ1-1	NA	NA	TGTGCCAGCAGTTTATCCCACAGGGCGGTGAGCACTGAAGCTTTCTTT	CASSLSHRAVSTEAFF